This T cell receptor beta chain was obtained from a study of CD8 T cells in ankylosing spondylitis. Using its own MiXCR run on the 5' RACE reads, TCRdb lists one record per CDR3 protein. The sample has fewer than 250,000 distinct CDR3 sequences; around 32% are singletons. V trimming: 0 bases; J trimming: 7 bases; junction bases outside the gene matches: 4. CDR1 MGHRA and CDR2 YSYEKL come from the germline V gene. This CDR3 region has 15 residues. This receptor was taken from a male donor with ankylosing spondylitis or in good health (not recorded which). The sequencing sample was made of blood, either unsorted or a sorted T cell fraction (not recorded which). The chain couples TRBV4-1 to TRBJ1-5, with TRBD1 identical over 9 bases. CDR3 bases: TGCGCCAGCAGCCAAGATACAGGGGGCCGGCAGCCCCAGCATTTT. Its protein is CASSQDTGGRQPQHF.